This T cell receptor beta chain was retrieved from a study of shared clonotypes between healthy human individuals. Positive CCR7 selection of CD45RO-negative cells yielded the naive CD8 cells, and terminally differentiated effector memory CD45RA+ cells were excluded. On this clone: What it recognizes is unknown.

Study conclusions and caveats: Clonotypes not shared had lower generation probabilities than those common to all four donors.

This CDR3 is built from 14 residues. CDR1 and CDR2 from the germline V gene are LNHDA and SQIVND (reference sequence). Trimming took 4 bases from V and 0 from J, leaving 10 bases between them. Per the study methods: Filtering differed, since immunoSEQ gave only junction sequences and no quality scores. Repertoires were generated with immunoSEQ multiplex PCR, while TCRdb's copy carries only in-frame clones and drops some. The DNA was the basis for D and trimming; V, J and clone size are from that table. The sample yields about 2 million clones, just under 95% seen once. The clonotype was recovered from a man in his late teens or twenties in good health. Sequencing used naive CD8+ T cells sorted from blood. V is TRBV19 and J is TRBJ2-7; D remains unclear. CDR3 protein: CASSSQAYSYEQYF. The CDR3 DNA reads TGTGCCAGTAGTAGTCAGGCTTACTCCTACGAGCAGTACTTC.